Listed here are 25 T cell receptor beta chains from one sample, sequenced in a study of T cells after yellow fever vaccination. TCRdb passed the 5' RACE reads through MiXCR, listing each CDR3 protein once. Of over 300,000 distinct CDR3 sequences in the sample, about 4% are singletons; the top ten hold approximately 25%. Specimen: PBMCs, collected 5 days after the yellow fever booster vaccination. These receptors all stem from a man between 18 and 29 years old who received the YFV17D yellow fever vaccine.

There are many counts of this clonotype. V is TRBV13 and J is TRBJ1-3; possibly TRBD1 for D (5 bases). Per germline, CDR1 PRHDT and CDR2 FYEKMQ (reference sequence). The CDR3 is 14 residues long. Trimming pared 5 bases from V and 1 base from J, leaving 9 bases between. The CDR3 sequence is CASSAQGSGNTIYF. The CDR3 DNA sequence: TGTGCCAGCAGCGCCCAGGGTTCTGGAAACACCATATATTTT.

The chain links TRBV5-1 to TRBJ2-5, with 7 bases that match TRBD1. Looked up from germline, CDR1 is SGHRS and CDR2 is YFSETQ. The CDR3 has 13 residues. The trim removed 6 bases at V and 5 bases at J, leaving 7 bases unmatched. The CDR3, as DNA: TGCGCCAGCAACGACAGGGTACGCGAGACCCAGTACTTC. The encoded protein is CASNDRVRETQYF.

Only a few counts were recorded for this clonotype. The V call is TRBV7-6, the J call TRBJ2-6; D ambiguous. The V end was cut by 3 bases, the J end by 1 base, with 16 bases between. The CDR3 consists of 18 residues. Germline values: CDR1 SGHVS, CDR2 FNYEAQ. The CDR3 region has the DNA TGTGCCAGCAGCTTCGGCAGCAGGATCATTTCTGGGGCCAACGTCCTGACTTTC. Translated, it gives CASSFGSRIISGANVLTF.

This clonotype has more than one count but fewer than ten. The chain joins TRBV28 to TRBJ2-1; TRBD1 or TRBD2 may be the D gene (5 bases each). The germline V and J ends were trimmed by 5 bases and 6 bases, with 14 bases remaining between them. In germline, CDR1 is MDHEN, CDR2 SYDVKM. The CDR3 is 14 residues long. CDR3 nucleotide sequence: TGTGCCAGCAGTGCCCAGGGACGGAGCAATGAGCAGTTCTTC. It is translated as CASSAQGRSNEQFF.

This clonotype came up a few times. V and J are TRBV5-5 and TRBJ2-2; D unclear. Germline loops: CDR1 SGHKS, CDR2 YYEKEE (reference sequence). Trimming removed 2 bases from V and 2 bases from J, with 10 bases in between. The CDR3 has 15 residues. The CDR3 protein is CASSLRIINTGELFF. CDR3 in DNA: TGTGCCAGCAGCTTACGTATAATAAACACCGGGGAGCTGTTTTTT.

This clonotype has at least ten counts. This chain connects TRBV6-4 to TRBJ2-3; D is perhaps TRBD1 or TRBD2 (5 bases each). The V gene lost 6 bases and the J gene lost 2 bases, with 9 bases spanning the gap. This CDR3 has 13 residues. Germline V lookup: CDR1 MRHNA, CDR2 SNTAGT. CDR3 sequence (DNA): TGTGCCAGCAGCACGGGGCCCACAGATACGCAGTATTTT. Protein: CASSTGPTDTQYF.

This clonotype was seen many times. The chain recombines TRBV5-1 with TRBJ2-3, with 9 bases lining up with TRBD1. CDR1 is SGHRS and CDR2 is YFSETQ in the germline V gene. The CDR3 runs 16 residues. Trimming took 0 bases from V and 3 from J; bases not matched to a gene: 5. The CDR3 DNA is TGCGCCAGCAGCTTGGCCGCGACAGGGGGAACAGATACGCAGTATTTT. This encodes CASSLAATGGTDTQYF.

The chain is built from TRBV2 and TRBJ2-5; D is possibly TRBD1 or TRBD2 (6 bases each). V shed 6 bases and J shed 5 bases, with 13 bases lying between them. Germline V gene sequence: CDR1 SNHLY, CDR2 FYNNEI. The length of the CDR3 is 13 residues. The CDR3 reads CASRQGLLETQYF. CDR3 nucleotide sequence: TGTGCCAGCAGACAGGGACTCCTTGAGACCCAGTACTTC. The full variable domain, with the rest looked up from reference TRBV2 and TRBJ2-5, is EPEVTQTPSHQVTQMGQEVILRCVPISNHLYFYWYRQILGQKVEFLVSFYNNEISEKSEIFDDQFSVERPDGSNFTLKIRSTKLEDSAMYFCASRQGLLETQYFGPGTRLLVL.

This clonotype was observed at least ten times. The CDR3 loop is CASYPGQGPLNTEAFF. Written as DNA, the CDR3 is TGTGCCAGTTACCCGGGACAGGGTCCCCTGAACACTGAAGCTTTCTTT. V usage is TRBV6-1 and J usage is TRBJ1-1, with 9 positions matching TRBD1. The germline CDR1 and CDR2 sequences are MNHNS and SASEGT. The CDR3 length is 16 residues. Trimming removed 9 bases from V and 0 bases from J; junction bases left unmatched: 11.

This clonotype has only a few counts. The V call is TRBV5-1, the J call TRBJ1-2; D is possibly TRBD1 (6 bases). The CDR3 has 14 residues. The germline CDR1 and CDR2 sequences are SGHRS and YFSETQ. With 6 bases removed from V and 3 bases from J, the gap between germline ends came to 15 bases. CDR3 in DNA: TGCGCCAGCAAGAACGTTACAGGGTACTATGGCTACACCTTC. Amino acids: CASKNVTGYYGYTF.

This clonotype was detected only a few times. V usage is TRBV5-1 and J usage is TRBJ2-5; TRBD2 might be the D (6 bases). In germline, CDR1 is SGHRS, CDR2 YFSETQ. Trimming pared 4 bases from V and 2 bases from J, leaving 12 bases between. The CDR3 consists of 14 residues. The CDR3 loop reads CASSTGTSQETQYF. DNA for the CDR3: TGCGCCAGCAGCACCGGGACTTCGCAAGAGACCCAGTACTTC.

This chain joins TRBV11-1 and TRBJ1-4; D perhaps matches TRBD1 (6 bases). CDR1 and CDR2 (germline): SGHAT, FQDESV (reference sequence). CDR3 length: 14 amino acids. V lost 3 bases and J 5 bases, leaving 10 bases between the germline ends. CDR3 bases: TGTGCCAGCAGCTTTCGGACAGAGAATGAAAAACTGTTTTTT. It codes for CASSFRTENEKLFF.

This clonotype was observed many times. V is TRBV20-1 and J is TRBJ2-4, with D tentatively TRBD1 (5 bases). Germline-derived CDR1 and CDR2 are DFQATT and SNEGSKA (reference sequence). The CDR3 length is 13 residues. Trimming took 6 bases from V and 1 from J, leaving 10 bases between them. CDR3 residues: CSARAGAKNIQYF. The CDR3 nucleotides read TGCAGTGCCAGGGCCGGCGCCAAAAACATTCAGTACTTC.

This clonotype was found a few times. This chain joins TRBV12-3 or TRBV12-4 and TRBJ2-6; no clear D. The CDR3 length is 13 residues. V lost 5 bases and J 5 bases, leaving 7 bases between the germline ends. This CDR3 is CASSRVWANVLTF. Written as DNA, the CDR3 is TGTGCCAGCAGTCGAGTTTGGGCCAACGTCCTGACTTTC.

The J gene is TRBJ2-1, the V gene TRBV20-1, with TRBD2 matching 13 bases. The trim removed 5 bases at V and 7 bases at J, leaving 8 bases unmatched. The CDR3 runs 15 residues. Per the germline V gene, CDR1 is DFQATT and CDR2 is SNEGSKA (reference sequence). The CDR3 spells CSAWGGTSGVNEQFF. The CDR3, as DNA: TGCAGTGCTTGGGGGGGGACTAGCGGGGTAAATGAGCAGTTCTTC.

The chain carries TRBV18 and TRBJ2-7, with TRBD1 as a possible D gene (5 bases). The CDR3 is 14 residues long. Germline lookup yields CDR1 KGHSH and CDR2 LQKENI. The V end was cut by 3 bases, the J end by 5 bases, with 14 bases between. The CDR3 protein is CASSPSRAANEQYF. DNA of the CDR3: TGTGCCAGCTCACCGTCCAGGGCCGCGAACGAGCAGTACTTC.

This clonotype was found a few times. V is TRBV7-6 and J is TRBJ1-6, with a tentative D call TRBD1 (5 bases). The CDR3 runs 13 residues. Looked up from germline, CDR1 is SGHVS and CDR2 is FNYEAQ. V dropped 6 bases and J dropped 7 bases, with 10 bases sitting between them. CDR3 amino acids: CASRGTGNSPLHF. Written as DNA, the CDR3 is TGTGCCAGCAGGGGGACGGGGAATTCACCCCTCCACTTT.

This clonotype has a handful of counts. The V gene is TRBV10-3, the J gene TRBJ1-2, with D uncertain. This CDR3 is built from 13 residues. Germline-derived CDR1 and CDR2 are ENHRY and SYGVKD. V was clipped by 7 bases and J by 7 bases, with 16 bases between them. As DNA, the CDR3 is TGTGCCATCACCTTCGACGGCGGTGGTGGCTACACCTTC. This sequence encodes CAITFDGGGGYTF.

CDR3 amino acids: CSARDPGIAKNIQYF. The CDR3 DNA is TGCAGTGCTAGAGATCCCGGTATAGCCAAAAACATTCAGTACTTC. The genes are TRBV20-1 and TRBJ2-4; no clear D. The CDR3 consists of 15 residues. Germline V lookup: CDR1 DFQATT, CDR2 SNEGSKA (reference sequence). V was cut by 0 bases and J by 0 bases, with 9 bases left in between.

The chain joins TRBV20-1 to TRBJ1-1; tentative D call: TRBD1 (5 bases). This CDR3 is built from 14 residues. Germline loops: CDR1 DFQATT, CDR2 SNEGSKA (reference sequence). Trimming shortened V by 3 bases and J by 1 base, and 12 bases separated the two germline ends. CDR3: CSARSLTENTEAFF. DNA for the CDR3: TGCAGTGCTAGGTCGTTGACAGAGAACACTGAAGCTTTCTTT.

This clonotype came up a few times. The chain is built from TRBV30 and TRBJ2-7; perhaps TRBD1 as D (5 bases). Germline values: CDR1 GTSNPN, CDR2 SVGIG (reference sequence). This CDR3 has 15 residues. Between the trimmed V and J ends, which lost 1 base and 1 base, there was a span of 14 bases. Here the CDR3 DNA reads TGTGCCTGGAGTGACCGGACAACGAAATCCTACGAGCAGTACTTC. It is translated as CAWSDRTTKSYEQYF.

The rearrangement uses TRBV7-2 and TRBJ2-1, with TRBD2 as a possible D gene (5 bases). V was cut by 0 bases and J by 5 bases, with 8 bases left in between. Germline loops: CDR1 SGHTA, CDR2 FQGNSA. CDR3 length: 14 residues. CDR3 region: CASSLASGNNEQFF. The CDR3 region has the DNA TGTGCCAGCAGCTTAGCCTCCGGGAACAATGAGCAGTTCTTC.

This clonotype came up many times. The genes are TRBV20-1 and TRBJ2-7; no clear D gene. The CDR3 loop spans 11 amino acids. The germline V gene has CDR1 DFQATT and CDR2 SNEGSKA (reference sequence). V was shortened by 5 bases and J by 4 bases, with 9 bases between the two germline ends. This CDR3 is CSASPGYEQYV. In DNA form, the CDR3 reads TGCAGTGCTTCCCCAGGTTACGAGCAGTACGTC.

This chain uses TRBV10-2 with TRBJ1-5; perhaps TRBD1 as D (6 bases). V dropped 6 bases and J dropped 11 bases, with 20 bases sitting between them. CDR1 WSHSY and CDR2 SAAADI come from the germline V gene. The CDR3 totals 14 residues. The DNA for the CDR3 is TGCGCCAGCAGCGAACAGGGATCGGTCTCGGCCCAGCATTTT. As protein: CASSEQGSVSAQHF.

The table lists this clonotype with a few counts. The chain employs TRBV5-1 and TRBJ2-1, with TRBD2 matching over 10 bases. Germline V gives CDR1 SGHRS, CDR2 YFSETQ. The CDR3 length is 14 residues. The J segment lost 5 bases and the V segment lost 4 bases, leaving 3 bases of the junction unmatched. CDR3 DNA sequence: TGCGCCAGCAGCATTCTAGCGGGGGACAATGAGCAGTTCTTC. Translation: CASSILAGDNEQFF.